This passage covers 11 T cell receptor beta chains from one sample sequenced in a study of T cell responses to AZD1222 COVID-19 vaccine. Generated by immunoSEQ multiplex PCR, the TCRdb table keeps only in-frame clones and is missing some. The sample records under 140,000 clones, roughly 90% being singletons. The sequences come from peripheral blood, collected on day 0 of AZD1222 vaccination. The receptors shown here come from an adult in good health.

The V gene is TRBV5-4, the J gene TRBJ2-7, with 8 bases fitting TRBD1. The CDR3 length is 14 residues. V was clipped by 0 bases and J by 5 bases; unmatched bases: 4. CDR1 SGHNT and CDR2 YYREEE come from the germline V gene (reference sequence). Written as DNA, the CDR3 is TGTGCCAGCAGCTTGGATCCAGGGGGCGACGAGCAGTACTTC. Its protein is CASSLDPGGDEQYF.

This clone was recorded only once. The chain recombines TRBV6-5 with TRBJ1-3; D not resolved. Germline V lookup: CDR1 MNHEY, CDR2 SVGAGI. V was trimmed by 4 bases and J by 0 bases, leaving 7 bases between them. The CDR3 spans 14 residues. As DNA, the CDR3 is TGTGCCAGCAGTTCAAGCCTCTCTGGAAACACCATATATTTT. Translated: CASSSSLSGNTIYF.

This clone was observed a handful of times. V usage is TRBV19 and J usage is TRBJ2-3; 12 bases are shared with TRBD1. J was trimmed by 4 bases and V by 6 bases; bases with no gene match: 5. Germline V CDR1 and CDR2: LNHDA, SQIVND (reference sequence). The CDR3 has 15 amino acids. The CDR3 is CASRRDRGRADTQYF. CDR3 nucleotide sequence: TGTGCCAGTAGACGGGACAGGGGGCGAGCAGATACGCAGTATTTT.

The chain recombines TRBV7-9 with TRBJ1-4; 12 bases match TRBD1. The CDR3 length is 17 residues. V trimming: 4 bases; J trimming: 8 bases; junction bases outside the gene matches: 11. Germline CDR1 is SEHNR and CDR2 is FQNEAQ (reference sequence). The CDR3 here is CASSSYRGTGGREKLFF. The CDR3 DNA reads TGTGCCAGCAGCTCATACCGGGGGACAGGGGGCAGGGAAAAACTGTTTTTT.

CDR3 sequence: CSVEGGSLSYEQYF. The CDR3 DNA reads as TGCAGCGTTGAAGGGGGAAGCCTCTCCTACGAGCAGTACTTC. The rearrangement uses TRBV29-1 and TRBJ2-7; D remains ambiguous. The V end lost 1 base, the J end lost 0 bases, and 10 bases lay between the germline ends. The CDR3 is made up of 14 amino acids. Per the germline V gene, CDR1 is SQVTM and CDR2 is ANQGSEA.

This sequence joins TRBV2 and TRBJ2-3; D may be TRBD1 (6 bases). This CDR3 is built from 14 residues. Germline CDR1 reads SNHLY; CDR2 reads FYNNEI. Trimming took 10 bases from V and 2 from J, leaving 16 bases between them. The CDR3 coding sequence is TGTGCCACCTACCCCGGACAGCACACAGATACGCAGTATTTT. Translating gives CATYPGQHTDTQYF.

Notes on this clone: Different DNA sequences within this sample yield the same CDR3. This chain uses TRBV5-1 with TRBJ2-2, with TRBD1 as a possible D gene (6 bases). Germline CDR1 reads SGHRS; CDR2 reads YFSETQ. This CDR3 is built from 14 residues. V lost 0 bases and J lost 6, with 9 bases in between. The CDR3 DNA follows: TGCGCCAGCAGCTTGGACAGGGCGGCCGGGGAGCTGTTTTTT. This codes for CASSLDRAAGELFF.

The rearrangement links TRBV11-2 to TRBJ1-2, with D possibly TRBD1 on 5 matching bases. Germline values: CDR1 SGHAT, CDR2 FQNNGV. With 3 bases removed from V and 1 base from J, the gap between germline ends came to 15 bases. The CDR3 spans 16 residues. CDR3 amino acids: CASSFHRGSGNYGYTF. DNA for the CDR3: TGTGCCAGCAGCTTCCATCGGGGGAGTGGTAACTATGGCTACACCTTC.

CDR3 residues: CAWDTGQGSGAFF. The CDR3 nucleotides read TGTGCCTGGGATACGGGACAGGGGAGTGGAGCTTTCTTT. The chain has TRBV30 and TRBJ1-1; 10 bases agree with TRBD1. Losses at the gene ends were 5 bases for V and 10 bases for J; bases not matched to a gene: 10. CDR1 is GTSNPN, CDR2 SVGIG, per germline (reference sequence). The length of the CDR3 is 13 residues.

The V and J genes are TRBV7-8 and TRBJ1-5; D is unclear. The V gene's germline CDR1 is SGHVS and CDR2 FQNEAQ. The ends were cut back, 1 base at V and 4 bases at J, with 20 bases in the middle. The CDR3 has 18 amino acids. The CDR3: CASSLEGPVQSQNQPQHF. The CDR3 region has the DNA TGTGCCAGCAGCTTAGAAGGTCCGGTCCAGTCCCAAAATCAGCCCCAGCATTTT.

The J gene is TRBJ2-7, the V gene TRBV6-5; D not resolved. The CDR3 is made up of 14 amino acids. Trimming removed 8 bases at V and 0 bases at J, with 14 bases between. Germline V gene lookup returns CDR1 MNHEY and CDR2 SVGAGI. For the CDR3, the DNA is TGTGCCAGCCAGATTAAGCCGAGCTCCTACGAGCAGTACTTC. Its protein product is CASQIKPSSYEQYF.